The T cell receptor (delta chain) under discussion was sequenced for a study of gammadelta T cells in human blood (dated by TCRdb to the early 2020s). The library was prepared using RT-PCR. Reads for this sample came from an Illumina MiSeq. TCRdb called clones from the public reads with CATT, and repeated DNA sequences were later combined into one row. Recorded for this sample are roughly 400 delta-chain clones; 15% to 17% of them occurred a single time. The top ten hold around 60% of the sample. The CDR3 measures 16 amino acids from cysteine to phenylalanine. Just the 48-base CDR3 DNA is kept, in frame starting at base 1. CDR1 and CDR2 are read off the germline V gene as TSWWSYY and QGS. This clone was counted between two and nine times. It lacks a known antigen. A read error is the likely source, as a far larger clone sits one nucleotide away. The same CDR3 is also encoded by other DNA sequences in this sample.

The research as a whole found: According to the study, polyclonal expansion of innate gamma-delta T cells immediately after birth appeared to be driven by microbial exposure.

The sample taken for sequencing was non-Vgamma9Vdelta2 gamma-delta T cells from adult blood. The rearranged chain carries TRDV1 and TRDJ1, with the D call perhaps TRDD2 or TRDD3, each one matching 5 bases. This receptor was obtained from a human donor. The CDR3 loop reads CALGFSLGPPGVKLIF. The nucleotide sequence reads TGTGCGCTTGGGTTTTCCTTGGGGCCCCCGGGGGTTAAACTCATCTTT.